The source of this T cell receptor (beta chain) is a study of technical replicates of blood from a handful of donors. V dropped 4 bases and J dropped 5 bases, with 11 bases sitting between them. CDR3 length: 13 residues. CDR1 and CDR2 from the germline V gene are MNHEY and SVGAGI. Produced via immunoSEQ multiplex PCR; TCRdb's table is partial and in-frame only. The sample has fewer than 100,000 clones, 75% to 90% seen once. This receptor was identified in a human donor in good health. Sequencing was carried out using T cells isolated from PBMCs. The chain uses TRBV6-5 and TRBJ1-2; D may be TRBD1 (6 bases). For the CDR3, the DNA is TGTGCCAGCAGTTCGACAGGCCGATATGGCTACACCTTC. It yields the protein CASSSTGRYGYTF.